These T cell receptor beta chains were read from a single sample in a study of Graves' ophthalmopathy and Graves' hyperthyroidism. TCRdb fed the multiplex PCR reads into MiXCR, producing one record per CDR3 protein. Here the sample spans about 740,000 distinct CDR3 sequences, 35% to 50% being singletons. The sequenced sample was peripheral blood. These receptors were collected from an adult man with Graves' ophthalmopathy. Both conserved end residues are part of each CDR3. The D gene is left open where the match is weak. Some rows mark clone size as missing; the rest say once, few, many or name a class of expanded clone.

D gene: .; J gene: TRBJ1-2; clone size: .; V gene: TRBV12-3/TRBV12-4; CDR3 protein: CASSSPGQIANYGYTF; CDR3 DNA: TGTGCCAGCAGTTCCCCCGGACAGATTGCTAACTATGGCTACACCTTC
D gene: .; J gene: TRBJ1-3; clone size: .; V gene: TRBV5-8; CDR3 protein: CASSFRQGSGNTIYF; CDR3 DNA: TGTGCCAGCAGCTTTCGTCAGGGGTCTGGAAACACCATATATTTT
D gene: .; J gene: TRBJ2-7; clone size: .; V gene: TRBV29-1; CDR3 protein: CSSQTASYEQYF; CDR3 DNA: TGCAGCAGCCAGACGGCGTCCTACGAGCAGTACTTC
D gene: TRBD1; J gene: TRBJ1-6; clone size: few; V gene: TRBV2; CDR3 protein: CASSRDSVSGNSPLHF; CDR3 DNA: TGTGCCAGCAGCCGGGACAGCGTCTCCGGGAATTCACCCCTCCACTTT
D gene: TRBD1; J gene: TRBJ1-1; clone size: .; V gene: TRBV7-9; CDR3 protein: CASSVSGTDFF; CDR3 DNA: TGTGCCAGCAGTGTCTCCGGGACAGATTTCTTT
D gene: .; J gene: TRBJ1-4; clone size: few; V gene: TRBV20-1; CDR3 protein: CSARPDPEKLFF; CDR3 DNA: TGCAGTGCTAGACCTGACCCGGAAAAACTGTTTTTT
D gene: TRBD1; J gene: TRBJ1-6; clone size: .; V gene: TRBV15; CDR3 protein: CATSSAGQAVPSPLHF; CDR3 DNA: TGTGCCACCAGCAGTGCTGGACAGGCGGTGCCTTCACCCCTCCACTTT
D gene: .; J gene: TRBJ2-2; clone size: few; V gene: TRBV7-7; CDR3 protein: CASSVATGPGELFF; CDR3 DNA: TGTGCTAGCAGCGTTGCCACAGGGCCCGGGGAGCTGTTTTTT
D gene: .; J gene: TRBJ2-1; clone size: .; V gene: TRBV19; CDR3 protein: CASSIEGTTRNEQFF; CDR3 DNA: TGTGCCAGTAGTATAGAAGGGACGACGAGAAATGAGCAGTTCTTC
D gene: .; J gene: TRBJ2-6; clone size: many; V gene: TRBV7-3; CDR3 protein: CASSLSIGVGANVLTF; CDR3 DNA: TGTGCCAGCAGCTTATCCATCGGGGTTGGGGCCAACGTCCTGACTTTC
D gene: .; J gene: TRBJ2-7; clone size: .; V gene: TRBV20-1; CDR3 protein: CSAREDGSSYEQYF; CDR3 DNA: TGCAGTGCCAGAGAGGACGGCAGCTCCTACGAGCAGTACTTC
D gene: TRBD1; J gene: TRBJ2-5; clone size: many; V gene: TRBV24-1; CDR3 protein: CATSDRTGGKLETQYF; CDR3 DNA: TGTGCCACCAGTGATAGGACAGGCGGAAAGCTGGAGACCCAGTACTTC
D gene: .; J gene: TRBJ1-5; clone size: .; V gene: TRBV24-1; CDR3 protein: CASSPRDTNQPQHF; CDR3 DNA: TGTGCCAGCAGTCCCCGGGACACCAATCAGCCCCAGCATTTT
D gene: TRBD1; J gene: TRBJ2-7; clone size: many; V gene: TRBV29-1; CDR3 protein: CSFEGQGNEQYF; CDR3 DNA: TGCAGCTTTGAGGGACAGGGGAACGAGCAGTACTTC
D gene: .; J gene: TRBJ1-5; clone size: .; V gene: TRBV25-1; CDR3 protein: CASSQPYSNQPQHF; CDR3 DNA: TGTGCCAGCAGCCAACCCTATAGCAATCAGCCCCAGCATTTT
D gene: TRBD1; J gene: TRBJ1-1; clone size: .; V gene: TRBV19; CDR3 protein: CASSIVLGQGPMNTEAFF; CDR3 DNA: TGTGCCAGTAGTATAGTCTTGGGACAGGGACCCATGAACACTGAAGCTTTCTTT
D gene: .; J gene: TRBJ2-6; clone size: many; V gene: TRBV7-9; CDR3 protein: CASSSREGSNVLTF; CDR3 DNA: TGTGCCAGCAGCTCCCGTGAAGGCTCCAACGTCCTGACTTTC
D gene: .; J gene: TRBJ1-2; clone size: .; V gene: TRBV9; CDR3 protein: CASSVDGGAYTF; CDR3 DNA: TGTGCCAGCAGCGTAGACGGGGGGGCCTACACCTTC
D gene: .; J gene: TRBJ2-7; clone size: few; V gene: TRBV7-6; CDR3 protein: CASRTGQYF; CDR3 DNA: TGTGCCAGCAGGACGGGACAGTACTTC
D gene: TRBD1; J gene: TRBJ1-2; clone size: .; V gene: TRBV5-1; CDR3 protein: CASRSGTVSKDGYTF; CDR3 DNA: TGCGCCAGCAGGTCAGGGACAGTTTCAAAAGATGGCTACACCTTC
D gene: .; J gene: TRBJ2-7; clone size: .; V gene: TRBV2; CDR3 protein: CASSSVRTAYEQYF; CDR3 DNA: TGTGCCAGCAGTTCCGTGAGGACAGCATACGAGCAGTACTTC
D gene: TRBD1; J gene: TRBJ2-7; clone size: .; V gene: TRBV10-3; CDR3 protein: CAISESADRGLTYEQYF; CDR3 DNA: TGTGCCATCAGTGAGTCCGCGGACAGGGGTCTTACCTACGAGCAGTACTTC
D gene: .; J gene: TRBJ2-7; clone size: few; V gene: TRBV2; CDR3 protein: CASSPVWSGEQYF; CDR3 DNA: TGTGCCAGCAGTCCTGTATGGTCTGGCGAGCAGTACTTC
D gene: .; J gene: TRBJ2-5; clone size: .; V gene: TRBV29-1; CDR3 protein: CSVLSGVLDETQYF; CDR3 DNA: TGCAGCGTTCTCTCGGGAGTCTTAGATGAGACCCAGTACTTC
D gene: .; J gene: TRBJ1-5; clone size: many; V gene: TRBV19; CDR3 protein: CASSIGQSNQPQHF; CDR3 DNA: TGTGCCAGTAGTATCGGACAGAGTAATCAGCCCCAGCATTTT
D gene: .; J gene: TRBJ2-5; clone size: .; V gene: TRBV5-1; CDR3 protein: CASGPVQETQYF; CDR3 DNA: TGCGCCAGCGGGCCCGTCCAAGAGACCCAGTACTTC
D gene: TRBD1; J gene: TRBJ2-3; clone size: .; V gene: TRBV11-3; CDR3 protein: CAQGDTDTQYF; CDR3 DNA: TGTGCCCAGGGGGACACAGATACGCAGTATTTT
D gene: .; J gene: TRBJ2-2; clone size: .; V gene: TRBV5-2; CDR3 protein: CASRRQAGGGELFF; CDR3 DNA: TGCGCCAGCAGGCGACAGGCGGGCGGCGGGGAGCTGTTTTTT
D gene: TRBD1; J gene: TRBJ1-4; clone size: few; V gene: TRBV5-5; CDR3 protein: CASSSDRGGEKLFF; CDR3 DNA: TGTGCCAGCAGCTCTGACAGGGGTGGTGAAAAACTGTTTTTT
D gene: .; J gene: TRBJ2-5; clone size: .; V gene: TRBV10-3; CDR3 protein: CAISVETQYF; CDR3 DNA: TGTGCCATCAGTGTAGAGACCCAGTACTTC
D gene: .; J gene: TRBJ2-2; clone size: .; V gene: TRBV20-1; CDR3 protein: CSAPIKEGSSTGELFF; CDR3 DNA: TGCAGTGCTCCGATTAAGGAGGGAAGTAGTACCGGGGAGCTGTTTTTT
D gene: .; J gene: TRBJ2-7; clone size: many; V gene: TRBV29-1; CDR3 protein: CSVDEPTGPFGQYF; CDR3 DNA: TGCAGCGTTGATGAACCGACAGGACCCTTCGGGCAGTACTTC
D gene: .; J gene: TRBJ1-1; clone size: few; V gene: TRBV4-1; CDR3 protein: CASSQDQGFGAFF; CDR3 DNA: TGCGCCAGCAGCCAAGATCAGGGTTTTGGAGCTTTCTTT
D gene: .; J gene: TRBJ2-6; clone size: .; V gene: TRBV7-9; CDR3 protein: CASSAKEGLVANVLTF; CDR3 DNA: TGTGCCAGCAGCGCAAAAGAGGGGCTGGTGGCCAACGTCCTGACTTTC